A selection of T cell receptor beta chains follows, all from one sample in a study of blood T cell repertoires in COVID-19. Produced via immunoSEQ multiplex PCR; TCRdb's table is partial and in-frame only. The sample has under 150,000 clones, about 85% seen once. Sequences were obtained from peripheral blood. These receptors came from a middle-aged man with active or convalescent COVID-19. Both conserved end residues are part of each CDR3. The D gene is left open where the match is weak. Size is omitted from some rows. Given values are once, few, many or a class for expanded clones.

j_call v_call d_call clone_size cdr3_aa cdr3_nt
TRBJ1-5 TRBV2 . few CATTGPNQPQHF TGTGCCACCACAGGGCCCAATCAGCCCCAGCATTTT
TRBJ1-1 TRBV9 . . CASSVAGGINTEAFF TGTGCCAGCAGCGTAGCGGGGGGTATAAACACTGAAGCTTTCTTT
TRBJ2-3 TRBV7-7 . many CASSRTGESTDTQYF TGTGCTAGCAGCAGAACGGGGGAGAGCACAGATACGCAGTATTTT
TRBJ2-3 TRBV1 . . CTSSLREKLAGGDTQYF TGCACCAGCAGCTTGAGGGAAAAACTAGCGGGGGGGGATACGCAGTATTTT
TRBJ2-2 TRBV2 . . CASTYPGELFF TGTGCCAGCACGTATCCCGGGGAGCTGTTTTTT
TRBJ1-1 TRBV10-3 . . CAIRYDRANTEAFF TGTGCCATCAGATATGACAGAGCTAACACTGAAGCTTTCTTT
TRBJ1-5 TRBV7-3 TRBD1 . CASSTVDRVNQPQHF TGTGCCAGCAGCACTGTAGACAGGGTAAATCAGCCCCAGCATTTT
TRBJ2-7 TRBV25-1 . few CASSPGQPYEQYF TGTGCCAGCAGTCCCGGACAGCCCTACGAGCAGTACTTC
TRBJ2-3 TRBV7-2 TRBD2 . CASSLATSGAMDTQYF TGTGCCAGCAGCTTAGCCACTAGCGGGGCGATGGATACGCAGTATTTT
TRBJ1-6 TRBV3-1/TRBV3-2 . . CASSGRGSSYNSPLHF TGTGCCAGCAGCGGACGAGGGAGCTCCTATAATTCACCCCTCCACTTT
TRBJ1-3 TRBV29-1 . . CSVVKDSSGNTIYF TGCAGCGTTGTCAAGGACAGTTCTGGAAACACCATATATTTT
TRBJ1-1 TRBV6-2/TRBV6-3 . . CASSSHRKQGPNTEAFF TGTGCCAGCAGTTCCCACAGAAAACAGGGCCCGAACACTGAAGCTTTCTTT
TRBJ2-5 TRBV24-1 TRBD1 . CATSDPGTEETQYF TGTGCCACCAGTGATCCCGGGACAGAAGAGACCCAGTACTTC
TRBJ1-2 TRBV12-3/TRBV12-4 . . CASSPSTGGYTF TGTGCCAGCAGTCCATCCACGGGGGGCTACACCTTC
TRBJ1-1 TRBV6-5 TRBD1 . CASTDWTGEFPEAFF TGTGCCAGCACCGACTGGACAGGGGAGTTCCCTGAAGCTTTCTTT
TRBJ2-2 TRBV2 TRBD2 . CASAGLAGGQSGELFF TGTGCCAGCGCCGGACTAGCGGGGGGGCAAAGCGGGGAGCTGTTTTTT
TRBJ2-7 TRBV6-6 . . CASRALASSYEQYF TGTGCCAGCAGAGCCCTAGCGAGCTCCTACGAGCAGTACTTC
TRBJ1-1 TRBV11-3 . . CASSLAGQNTEAFF TGTGCCAGCAGCTTAGCGGGACAGAACACTGAAGCTTTCTTT
TRBJ2-7 TRBV12-3/TRBV12-4 . . CASSFKGGYEQYF TGTGCCAGCAGTTTTAAGGGAGGTTACGAGCAGTACTTC
TRBJ1-1 TRBV9 TRBD1 . CASSPWDRATEAFF TGTGCCAGCAGCCCCTGGGACAGGGCCACTGAAGCTTTCTTT
TRBJ2-3 TRBV3-1/TRBV3-2 TRBD2 . CASRAGTTTDTQYF TGTGCCAGCAGGGCCGGGACTACCACAGATACGCAGTATTTT
TRBJ2-3 TRBV19 TRBD1 . CASSTGQARWDTQYF TGTGCCAGTAGTACCGGACAGGCCCGGTGGGATACGCAGTATTTT
TRBJ2-2 TRBV19 TRBD1 few CASRDRGITGELFF TGTGCCAGTAGGGACAGGGGGATCACCGGGGAGCTGTTTTTT
TRBJ2-5 TRBV29-1 . . CSVDGAGAGETQYF TGCAGCGTTGACGGGGCGGGGGCAGGTGAGACCCAGTACTTC
TRBJ1-1 TRBV10-3 TRBD1 . CAISETGQGARTEAFF TGTGCCATCAGTGAAACGGGACAGGGGGCGCGTACTGAAGCTTTCTTT
TRBJ1-1 TRBV3-1/TRBV3-2 . few CASSYSSSAEAFF TGTGCCAGCAGCTACTCTAGTTCCGCTGAAGCTTTCTTT
TRBJ1-1 TRBV7-9 . . CASSLEGRGEAFF TGTGCCAGCAGCTTGGAGGGCCGGGGAGAAGCTTTCTTT
TRBJ1-1 TRBV5-1 . few CASTSGSGNTEAFF TGCGCCAGCACGTCCGGGTCGGGGAACACTGAAGCTTTCTTT
TRBJ2-7 TRBV3-1/TRBV3-2 . . CASSQGVYEQYF TGTGCCAGCAGCCAAGGCGTCTACGAGCAGTACTTC
TRBJ1-6 TRBV27 . . CASSFGGYNSPLHF TGTGCCAGCAGTTTCGGGGGTTATAATTCACCCCTCCACTTT
TRBJ2-2 TRBV7-2 TRBD2 . CASSTSSGGVFNTGELFF TGTGCCAGCAGCACCTCGAGCGGGGGGGTCTTTAACACCGGGGAGCTGTTTTTT
TRBJ2-2 TRBV7-2 . . CASSLGGTPNTGELFF TGTGCCAGCAGCTTAGGCGGGACTCCGAACACCGGGGAGCTGTTTTTT
TRBJ1-6 TRBV28 TRBD1 . CATIGGGGVGSPLHF TGTGCCACCATAGGAGGAGGGGGCGTTGGTTCACCCCTCCACTTT
TRBJ2-3 TRBV5-4 . . CASSLETNTDTQYF TGTGCCAGCAGCTTAGAGACAAACACAGATACGCAGTATTTT
TRBJ1-1 TRBV18 TRBD1 . CASSSGQANTEAFF TGTGCCAGCTCTTCGGGACAGGCGAACACTGAAGCTTTCTTT
TRBJ1-1 TRBV27 . . CASSSTSNTEAFF TGTGCCAGCAGTTCGACATCTAACACTGAAGCTTTCTTT
TRBJ1-5 TRBV3-1/TRBV3-2 . . CASSQVPVFVNQPQHF TGTGCCAGCAGCCAAGTTCCAGTCTTCGTCAATCAGCCCCAGCATTTT